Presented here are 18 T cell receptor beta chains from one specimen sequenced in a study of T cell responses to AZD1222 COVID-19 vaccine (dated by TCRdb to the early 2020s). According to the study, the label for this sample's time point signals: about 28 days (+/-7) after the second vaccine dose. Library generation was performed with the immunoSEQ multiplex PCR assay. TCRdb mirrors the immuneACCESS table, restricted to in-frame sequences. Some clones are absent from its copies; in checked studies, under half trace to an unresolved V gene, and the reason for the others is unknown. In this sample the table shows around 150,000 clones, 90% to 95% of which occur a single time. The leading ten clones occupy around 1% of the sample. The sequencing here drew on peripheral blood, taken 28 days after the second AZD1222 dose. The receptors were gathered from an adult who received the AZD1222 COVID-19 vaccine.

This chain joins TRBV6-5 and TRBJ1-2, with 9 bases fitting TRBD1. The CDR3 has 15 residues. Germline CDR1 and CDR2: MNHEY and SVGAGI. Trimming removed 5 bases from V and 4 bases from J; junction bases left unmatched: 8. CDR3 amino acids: CASSQQGAQFYGYTF. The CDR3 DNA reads TGTGCCAGCAGTCAACAGGGGGCCCAGTTCTATGGCTACACCTTC.

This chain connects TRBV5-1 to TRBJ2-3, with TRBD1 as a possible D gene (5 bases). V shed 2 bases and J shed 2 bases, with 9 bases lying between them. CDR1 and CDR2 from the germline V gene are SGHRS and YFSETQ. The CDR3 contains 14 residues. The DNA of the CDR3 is TGCGCCAGCAGCTTCAGACAGTCCACAGATACGCAGTATTTT. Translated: CASSFRQSTDTQYF.

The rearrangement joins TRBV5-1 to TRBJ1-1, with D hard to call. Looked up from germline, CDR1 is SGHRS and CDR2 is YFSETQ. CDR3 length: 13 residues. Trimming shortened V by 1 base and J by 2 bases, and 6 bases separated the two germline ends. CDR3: CASSLMGNTEAFF. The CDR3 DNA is TGCGCCAGCAGCTTGATGGGAAACACTGAAGCTTTCTTT.

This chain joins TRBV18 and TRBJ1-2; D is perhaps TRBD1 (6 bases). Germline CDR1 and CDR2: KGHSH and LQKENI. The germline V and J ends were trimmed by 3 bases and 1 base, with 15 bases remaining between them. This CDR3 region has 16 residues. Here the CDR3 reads CASSPGGHGLNYGYTF. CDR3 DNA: TGTGCCAGCTCACCTGGGGGACACGGACTTAACTATGGCTACACCTTC.

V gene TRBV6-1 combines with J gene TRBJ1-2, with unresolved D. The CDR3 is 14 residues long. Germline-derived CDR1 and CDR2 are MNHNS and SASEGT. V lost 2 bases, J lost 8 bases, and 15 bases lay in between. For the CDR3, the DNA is TGTGCCAGCAGTGAACACACCCGCCCCTGGGGCTACACCTTC. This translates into CASSEHTRPWGYTF.

The CDR3 protein is CASSRYVTNTEAFF. For the CDR3, the DNA is TGTGCCAGCAGTCGATATGTTACAAACACTGAAGCTTTCTTT. V is TRBV7-9 and J is TRBJ1-1; no definite D call. The germline V gene encodes CDR1 SEHNR and CDR2 FQNEAQ (reference sequence). Trimming took off 6 bases at V and 2 bases at J, with 13 bases between the two ends. CDR3 size: 14 residues. The variable domain in full, with the rest retrieved from reference TRBV7-9 and TRBJ1-1, is DTGVSQNPRHKITKRGQNVTFRCDPISEHNRLYWYRQTLGQGPEFLTYFQNEAQLEKSRLLSDRFSAERPKGSFSTLEIQRTEQGDSAMYLCASSRYVTNTEAFFGQGTRLTVV.

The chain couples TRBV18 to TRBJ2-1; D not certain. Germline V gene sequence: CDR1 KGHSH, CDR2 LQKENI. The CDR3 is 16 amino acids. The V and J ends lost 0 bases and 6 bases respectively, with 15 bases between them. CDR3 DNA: TGTGCCAGCTCACCACCGAACAGACCCCAAACCAATGAGCAGTTCTTC. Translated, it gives CASSPPNRPQTNEQFF.

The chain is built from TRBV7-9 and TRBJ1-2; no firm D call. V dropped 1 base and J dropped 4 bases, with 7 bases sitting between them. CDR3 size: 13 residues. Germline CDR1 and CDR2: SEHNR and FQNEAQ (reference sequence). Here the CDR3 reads CASSLGFGYGYTF. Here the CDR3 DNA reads TGTGCCAGCAGCTTAGGTTTTGGCTATGGCTACACCTTC.

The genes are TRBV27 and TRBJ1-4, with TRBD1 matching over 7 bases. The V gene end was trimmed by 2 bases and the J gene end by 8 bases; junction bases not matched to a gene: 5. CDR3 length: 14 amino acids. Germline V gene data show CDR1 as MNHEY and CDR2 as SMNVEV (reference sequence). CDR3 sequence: CASSLRGGREKLFF. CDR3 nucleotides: TGTGCCAGCAGTTTAAGAGGGGGCAGGGAAAAACTGTTTTTT.

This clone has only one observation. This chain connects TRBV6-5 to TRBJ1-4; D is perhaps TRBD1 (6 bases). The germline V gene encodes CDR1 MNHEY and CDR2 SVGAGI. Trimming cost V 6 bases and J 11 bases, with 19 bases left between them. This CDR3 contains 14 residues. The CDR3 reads CASRLSGTSDKLFF. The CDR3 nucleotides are TGTGCCAGCAGGTTGTCCGGGACAAGCGATAAACTGTTTTTT.

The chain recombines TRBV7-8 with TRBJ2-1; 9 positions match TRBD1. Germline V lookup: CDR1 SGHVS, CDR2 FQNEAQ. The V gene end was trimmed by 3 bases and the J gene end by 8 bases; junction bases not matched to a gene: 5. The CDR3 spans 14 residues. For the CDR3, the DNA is TGTGCCAGCAGCTTCGGGACAGGGAGCTATGAGCAGTTCTTC. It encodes CASSFGTGSYEQFF.

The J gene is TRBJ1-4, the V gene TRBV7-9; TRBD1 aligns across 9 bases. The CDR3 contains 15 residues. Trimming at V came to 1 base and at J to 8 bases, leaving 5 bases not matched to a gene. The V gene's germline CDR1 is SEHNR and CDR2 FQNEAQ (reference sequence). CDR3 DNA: TGTGCCAGCAGCTTAGAGGGACAGGGTTTCGAAAAACTGTTTTTT. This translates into CASSLEGQGFEKLFF.

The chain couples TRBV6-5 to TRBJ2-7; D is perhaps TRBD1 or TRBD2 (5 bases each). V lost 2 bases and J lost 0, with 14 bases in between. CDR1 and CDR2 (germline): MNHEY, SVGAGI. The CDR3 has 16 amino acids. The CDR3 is CASSYEGPGLSYEQYF. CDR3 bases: TGTGCCAGCAGTTACGAGGGCCCAGGGCTCTCCTACGAGCAGTACTTC.

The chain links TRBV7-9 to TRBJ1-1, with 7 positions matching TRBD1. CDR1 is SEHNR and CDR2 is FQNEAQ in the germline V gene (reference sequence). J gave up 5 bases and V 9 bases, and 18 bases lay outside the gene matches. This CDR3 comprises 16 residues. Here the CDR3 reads CASLVGAGGQTTEAFF. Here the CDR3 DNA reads TGTGCCAGTCTCGTGGGAGCAGGGGGACAAACAACTGAAGCTTTCTTT.

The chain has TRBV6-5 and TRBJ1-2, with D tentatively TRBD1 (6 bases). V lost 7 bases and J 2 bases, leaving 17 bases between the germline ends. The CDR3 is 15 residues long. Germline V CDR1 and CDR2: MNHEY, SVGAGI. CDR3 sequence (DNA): TGTGCCAGCACGGAAGGGCAGGGGTTAAACTATGGCTACACCTTC. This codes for CASTEGQGLNYGYTF.

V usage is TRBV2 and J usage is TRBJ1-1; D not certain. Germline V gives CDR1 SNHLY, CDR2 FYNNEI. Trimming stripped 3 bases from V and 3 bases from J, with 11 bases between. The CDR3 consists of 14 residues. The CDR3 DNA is TGTGCCAGCAGTGATTGGCCAGGCGACACTGAAGCTTTCTTT. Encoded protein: CASSDWPGDTEAFF.

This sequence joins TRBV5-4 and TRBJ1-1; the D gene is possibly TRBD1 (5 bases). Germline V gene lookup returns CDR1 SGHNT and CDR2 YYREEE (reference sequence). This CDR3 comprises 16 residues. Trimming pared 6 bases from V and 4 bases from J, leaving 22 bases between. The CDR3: CASNSRYGARSTEAFF. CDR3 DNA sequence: TGTGCCAGCAACTCCCGATACGGGGCTAGAAGCACTGAAGCTTTCTTT.

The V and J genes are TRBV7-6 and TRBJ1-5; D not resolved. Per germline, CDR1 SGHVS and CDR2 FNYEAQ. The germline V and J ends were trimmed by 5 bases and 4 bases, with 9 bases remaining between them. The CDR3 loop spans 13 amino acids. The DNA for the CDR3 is TGTGCCAGCAGCCCTAAAGGGAATCAGCCCCAGCATTTT. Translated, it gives CASSPKGNQPQHF.